The 7 T cell receptor beta chains listed next were all sequenced from one sample in a study of cytomegalovirus exposure and HLA in healthy donors. Sequenced by immunoSEQ multiplex PCR; TCRdb stores in-frame clones only, minus some. The table includes around 160,000 clones, about 88% detected once. The sequencing sample was made of PBMCs. These TCRs come from a man between 18 and 35 years old in good health and CMV-seronegative.

V is TRBV18 and J is TRBJ2-7, with TRBD2 matching 13 bases. The CDR3 length is 17 residues. Trimming cost V 3 bases and J 6 bases; bases outside gene matches: 11. Germline CDR1 KGHSH, CDR2 LQKENI. For the CDR3, the DNA is TGTGCCAGCTCACCGAACCCTGGGACTAGCGGGGCCCTCGAGCAGTACTTC. Protein: CASSPNPGTSGALEQYF. The entire variable domain, with the rest obtained from reference TRBV18 and TRBJ2-7, is as follows: NAGVMQNPRHLVRRRGQEARLRCSPMKGHSHVYWYRQLPEEGLKFMVYLQKENIIDESGMPKERFSAEFPKEGPSILRIQQVVRGDSAAYFCASSPNPGTSGALEQYFGPGTRLTVT.

The rearrangement joins TRBV10-3 to TRBJ1-2, with 7 bases that match TRBD1. The V and J ends lost 4 bases and 2 bases, in that order; junction bases with no gene match: 4. The CDR3 consists of 14 residues. Germline V CDR1 and CDR2: ENHRY, SYGVKD. The CDR3 DNA is TGTGCCATCAGTGGGCAGGGGGGAAACTATGGCTACACCTTC. Its protein is CAISGQGGNYGYTF.

This chain connects TRBV6-1 to TRBJ1-5, with 8 positions matching TRBD1. The CDR3 is 14 residues long. V lost 11 bases to trimming and J lost 5 bases; unmatched junction nucleotides: 11. In germline, CDR1 is MNHNS, CDR2 SASEGT. DNA for the CDR3: TGTGCCGTCAAGCGGACAGGGTCTTATCAGCCCCAGCATTTT. This translates into CAVKRTGSYQPQHF.

This clone was observed a handful of times. J is TRBJ1-6 and V is TRBV6-5, with D perhaps TRBD1 (5 bases). This CDR3 has 13 amino acids. V was cut by 6 bases and J by 9 bases, with 12 bases left in between. Germline CDR1 reads MNHEY; CDR2 reads SVGAGI. CDR3: CASSLGGASPLHF. The CDR3 DNA is TGTGCCAGCAGCCTCGGTGGGGCTTCACCCCTCCACTTT.

The chain employs TRBV21-1 and TRBJ2-1; TRBD2, the table's D call, lacks a check against the DNA. TRBV21-1 is given as a pseudogene. The CDR3 has 14 residues. DNA for the CDR3: TGTGCCAGCAGCAAAGCCCGACCTAGAGATGAGCAGTTCTTC. Translating gives CASSKARPRDEQFF.

The V gene is TRBV4-1, the J gene TRBJ2-7; possible D gene TRBD1, 6 bases. The CDR3 has 15 amino acids. The V gene's germline CDR1 is MGHRA and CDR2 YSYEKL. V dropped 2 bases and J dropped 3 bases, with 14 bases sitting between them. CDR3 in DNA: TGCGCCAGCAGCCAACTAGGGGGTATTTTCTACGAGCAGTACTTC. Protein product: CASSQLGGIFYEQYF.

The V gene is TRBV10-3, the J gene TRBJ2-3, with D maybe TRBD2 (5 bases). Trimming took 4 bases from V and 4 from J, leaving 15 bases between them. Germline-derived CDR1 and CDR2 are ENHRY and SYGVKD. The length of the CDR3 is 15 residues. The CDR3 sequence is CAISGTLPSADTQYF. In nucleotides, the CDR3 is TGTGCCATCAGTGGGACTCTTCCCTCTGCAGATACGCAGTATTTT.